Included here is one T cell receptor (beta chain) sequence, with context. The specificity of this receptor is unknown. Base qualities are not provided; no much larger clone lies one nucleotide away. The trial excluded patients who had a history of autoimmune disease or were on systemic immunosuppression. Peripheral blood for TCR sequencing was drawn from every dose cohort at baseline, at cycle 4 day 1 and at cycle 7 day 1. Samples were obtained from an open-label, multicenter, first-in-human phase I dose-escalation trial of ivuxolimab. The trial enrolled adults with locally advanced or metastatic head and neck squamous cell, hepatocellular, melanoma or renal cell carcinoma. Before TCR sequencing, CD4+ and CD8+ T cells were separately sorted from peripheral blood. This entry comes from a study of OX40 agonist ivuxolimab in advanced cancers. Concerning the study at large: Ivuxolimab was a fully human IgG2 agonistic monoclonal antibody targeting the costimulatory receptor OX40 (CD134). Prior anti-PD-1, anti-PD-L1 or anti-CTLA-4 therapy was permitted, and approximately 40% of dose-escalation patients had received checkpoint inhibitors. Intravenous ivuxolimab was administered to patients every 2 weeks at six dose levels: 0.01, 0.1, 0.3, 1.5, 3 and 10 mg/kg. Of the 50 to 55 dose-escalation patients, hepatocellular carcinoma was present in about 20, melanoma in approximately 15, renal cell carcinoma in 9 and head and neck cancer in 9. The point of sequencing TCRbeta in the periphery was to test whether ivuxolimab changed TCR sequence diversity and drove clonal T-cell expansion. The paper covers the monotherapy dose-escalation part of the phase I ivuxolimab trial, which included N of about 50 patients. A male proportion of roughly 80% and a mean age of about 60 years, ranging from about 20 to 79, were recorded for the dose-escalation cohort. Partial responses were achieved by three dose-escalation patients, of whom one had hepatocellular carcinoma and two had cutaneous melanoma.

Counted from cysteine to phenylalanine, this CDR3 has 16 amino acids. Only the CDR3 DNA stays, 48 bases, in frame from base 1. The germline V gene provides CDR1 SGDLS and CDR2 YYNGEE. V and J lose 2 bases and 4 bases, and a span of 16 bases separates them. Beyond this particular receptor, the publication reports: In the 0.1-3.0 mg/kg groups, partial responders had among the lowest normalized peripheral clonal expansion, particularly in CD8+ T cells. After ivuxolimab, CD8+ T cells had more expanded clones than CD4+ T cells on average. The antigen specificity of the peripheral T cells that underwent clonal expansion was not determined. Clonal expansion of both CD4+ and CD8+ blood T cells was observed from baseline to week 6 at doses 0.1 to 3.0 mg/kg. Low levels of normalized T-cell clonal expansion were also seen in some patients who did not respond.

To sequence the TCRbeta CDR3 region, genomic DNA was isolated from the sorted cells. TCRbeta CDR3 regions were sequenced using the immunoSEQ Assay. TCRdb limited this immuneACCESS table to in-frame rearrangements with V and J called. A share of clones is missing; checked studies link under half to unresolved V genes, and the rest is unexplained. The sample table holds about 96,000 clones, of which roughly 91% were seen once. Jointly, the top ten make up around 1.5% of the sample. The specimen was CD4+ or CD8+ T cells sorted from blood, collected in a trial of the OX40 agonist ivuxolimab. This receptor chain uses TRBV9 and TRBJ1-3, with no confident D gene call. The sequence derives from an adult with an advanced solid tumor such as melanoma, head and neck, liver or kidney cancer. In nucleotides, the sequence is TGTGCCAGCAGCGTGGATCCCCCCCTGTCCGGAAACACCATATATTTT. It specifies CASSVDPPLSGNTIYF.